Below, 28 T cell receptor beta chains from the same sample are listed, as sequenced in a study of T cell responses to AZD1222 COVID-19 vaccine. Sequencing was performed with immunoSEQ multiplex PCR; in TCRdb, only in-frame clones are kept and a portion is missing. The table has approximately 180,000 clones, just under 95% seen once. The sample was peripheral blood, taken 28 days after the second dose of the MenACWY control vaccine. These receptors all stem from an adult who received the MenACWY meningococcal vaccine as a control.

This rearrangement joins TRBV21-1 to TRBJ1-1; the table calls TRBD1, which could not be checked here. TRBV21-1 is deemed a pseudogene. This CDR3 has 17 residues. This CDR3 reads CASSTFSPGGMNTEAFF. The CDR3 DNA sequence: TGTGCCAGCAGCACCTTCTCCCCAGGGGGCATGAACACTGAAGCTTTCTTT.

This clone was observed once. Here the CDR3 DNA reads TGCGCCGCCGGCAGGGCCTTGAACACCGGGGAGCTGTTTTTT. This sequence encodes CAAGRALNTGELFF. The rearrangement uses TRBV10-1 and TRBJ2-2; tentatively, D is TRBD1 (5 bases). Germline V gene sequence: CDR1 WNHNN, CDR2 SYGVQD (reference sequence). Trimming removed 11 bases from V and 1 base from J, with 14 bases in between. The CDR3 loop spans 14 amino acids.

This chain uses TRBV4-1 with TRBJ1-2; D is ambiguous. The CDR3 runs to 15 residues. Germline CDR1 MGHRA, CDR2 YSYEKL. Trimming stripped 1 base from V and 0 bases from J, with 9 bases between. CDR3 DNA sequence: TGCGCCAGCAGCCAAGGACACAGATCTAACTATGGCTACACCTTC. Residues: CASSQGHRSNYGYTF.

This chain uses TRBV28 with TRBJ1-1; D may be TRBD1 (6 bases). Germline values: CDR1 MDHEN, CDR2 SYDVKM. CDR3 length: 15 residues. V shed 4 bases and J shed 1 base, with 13 bases lying between them. The CDR3: CASSYRDRGNTEAFF. CDR3 bases: TGTGCCAGCAGTTACAGGGATCGAGGGAACACTGAAGCTTTCTTT. Together with reference TRBV28 and TRBJ1-1, the CDR3 gives the full variable domain: DVKVTQSSRYLVKRTGEKVFLECVQDMDHENMFWYRQDPGLGLRLIYFSYDVKMKEKGDIPEGYSVSREKKERFSLILESASTNQTSMYLCASSYRDRGNTEAFFGQGTRLTVV.

The rearrangement links TRBV9 to TRBJ2-3, with 8 bases fitting TRBD2. With 0 bases clipped from V and 2 bases from J, the junction kept 5 bases outside the gene matches. Germline lookup yields CDR1 SGDLS and CDR2 YYNGEE. The CDR3 consists of 16 residues. The CDR3 is CASSVVPGGATDTQYF. The CDR3 DNA sequence: TGTGCCAGCAGCGTAGTCCCGGGAGGGGCCACAGATACGCAGTATTTT. The variable domain in full, completed from reference TRBV9 and TRBJ2-3, reads DSGVTQTPKHLITATGQRVTLRCSPRSGDLSVYWYQQSLDQGLQFLIQYYNGEERAKGNILERFSAQQFPDLHSELNLSSLELGDSALYFCASSVVPGGATDTQYFGPGTRLTVL.

The rearrangement links TRBV4-1 to TRBJ1-1; D ambiguous. Germline CDR1 and CDR2: MGHRA and YSYEKL. V was cut by 0 bases and J by 5 bases, with 7 bases left in between. The CDR3 extends over 13 amino acids. The CDR3 protein is CASSQEGYTEAFF. CDR3 coding DNA: TGCGCCAGCAGCCAAGAAGGATATACTGAAGCTTTCTTT.

This rearrangement joins TRBV18 to TRBJ1-3, with D possibly TRBD1 on 6 matching bases. Germline CDR1 KGHSH, CDR2 LQKENI. The CDR3 is 16 amino acids. V lost 6 bases to trimming and J lost 0 bases, with 15 bases between them. The chain's CDR3 is CASSLEQGVSGNTIYF. CDR3 coding DNA: TGTGCCAGCTCTCTGGAACAGGGTGTCTCTGGAAACACCATATATTTT.

The chain uses TRBV19 and TRBJ1-3; D may be TRBD1 (6 bases). Germline values: CDR1 LNHDA, CDR2 SQIVND (reference sequence). Trimming pared 4 bases from V and 2 bases from J, leaving 12 bases between. This CDR3 has 15 residues. CDR3 coding DNA: TGTGCCAGTAGTACAAACAGGGCTCCTGGAAACACCATATATTTT. Its translation: CASSTNRAPGNTIYF.

This rearrangement joins TRBV7-8 to TRBJ1-3, with a tentative D call TRBD1 (5 bases). Trimming took off 1 base at V and 8 bases at J, with 15 bases between the two ends. The CDR3 is 15 residues long. CDR1 is SGHVS, CDR2 FQNEAQ, per germline. The CDR3 reads CASSLELLGGDTIYF. The CDR3 DNA reads as TGTGCCAGCAGCTTAGAGTTATTGGGGGGGGACACCATATATTTT.

The rearrangement joins TRBV6-5 to TRBJ1-2, with D hard to call. With 0 bases removed from V and 3 bases from J, the gap between germline ends came to 8 bases. The CDR3 has 14 residues. CDR1 and CDR2 from the germline V gene are MNHEY and SVGAGI. The CDR3 DNA reads as TGTGCCAGCAGTTACTCGAGGGATTACTATGGCTACACCTTC. It translates to CASSYSRDYYGYTF.

This clone was seen a single time. The chain is built from TRBV5-6 and TRBJ1-4; 9 nucleotides align to TRBD1. The CDR3 has 14 amino acids. Germline V gives CDR1 SGHDT, CDR2 YYEEEE. V was pared by 4 bases and J by 5 bases, with 3 bases of the junction left unmatched. The CDR3 is CASSKGTGNEKLFF. CDR3 DNA: TGTGCCAGCAGCAAAGGGACAGGGAATGAAAAACTGTTTTTT.

This chain joins TRBV18 and TRBJ1-1; D is possibly TRBD1 (5 bases). Germline V lookup: CDR1 KGHSH, CDR2 LQKENI. Trimming pared 0 bases from V and 4 bases from J, leaving 15 bases between. This CDR3 contains 16 residues. The CDR3 reads CASSPPRGQGSTEAFF. The CDR3 DNA reads TGTGCCAGCTCACCACCGAGGGGTCAAGGGAGCACTGAAGCTTTCTTT.

The genes are TRBV5-1 and TRBJ1-6; no firm D call. The CDR3 spans 15 residues. The germline V and J ends were trimmed by 0 bases and 7 bases, with 11 bases remaining between them. Germline loops: CDR1 SGHRS, CDR2 YFSETQ. The CDR3 DNA sequence: TGCGCCAGCAGCTTGGGGTCCCAGTCAAATTCACCCCTCCACTTT. Its translation: CASSLGSQSNSPLHF.

The J gene is TRBJ1-5, the V gene TRBV11-2; the D gene is possibly TRBD1 (6 bases). The V and J ends lost 5 bases and 1 base respectively, with 12 bases between them. The CDR3 is 15 amino acids. Germline assignment: CDR1 SGHAT and CDR2 FQNNGV. Here the CDR3 DNA reads TGTGCCAGCAGCGCCGGACAGTTAAGCAATCAGCCCCAGCATTTT. As protein: CASSAGQLSNQPQHF.

This clone showed up just once. The chain employs TRBV6-5 and TRBJ2-3; no definite D call. This CDR3 has 12 residues. CDR1 MNHEY and CDR2 SVGAGI come from the germline V gene. Trimming left V 6 bases short and J 6 bases short, with 10 bases between. The CDR3 DNA reads as TGTGCCAGCAGGTTCGTTTGGGATACGCAGTATTTT. This codes for CASRFVWDTQYF.

The chain combines TRBV5-1 with TRBJ1-6; D is ambiguous. The CDR3 length is 15 residues. The V end lost 2 bases, the J end lost 5 bases, and 11 bases lay between the germline ends. CDR1 and CDR2 (germline): SGHRS, YFSETQ. The CDR3 sequence: CASSLNGVDNSPLHF. The CDR3 DNA reads as TGCGCCAGCAGCTTAAACGGGGTCGATAATTCACCCCTCCACTTT.

The rearrangement uses TRBV5-1 and TRBJ1-4; D is perhaps TRBD1 (5 bases). The CDR3 covers 14 residues. The V and J ends lost 7 bases and 8 bases respectively, with 18 bases between them. Germline loops: CDR1 SGHRS, CDR2 YFSETQ. DNA of the CDR3: TGCGCCAGCGGAATGGGGCAGGGAGGGGAAAAACTGTTTTTT. Amino acids: CASGMGQGGEKLFF. The full variable domain, in which reference TRBV5-1 and TRBJ1-4 provide the parts outside the CDR3, is KAGVTQTPRYLIKTRGQQVTLSCSPISGHRSVSWYQQTPGQGLQFLFEYFSETQRNKGNFPGRFSGRQFSNSRSEMNVSTLELGDSALYLCASGMGQGGEKLFFGSGTQLSVL.

The chain employs TRBV5-1 and TRBJ1-1, with D possibly being TRBD1 (5 bases). The CDR3 is 14 amino acids. The germline V gene has CDR1 SGHRS and CDR2 YFSETQ. V lost 4 bases and J 4 bases, leaving 14 bases between the germline ends. The CDR3 bases are TGCGCCAGCAGCCCCGAGAGGGGCACCACTGAAGCTTTCTTT. It encodes CASSPERGTTEAFF.

The chain is built from TRBV3-1 (or the pseudogene TRBV3-2) and TRBJ1-6, with D perhaps TRBD1 (5 bases). Trimming stripped 4 bases from V and 9 bases from J, with 13 bases between. Germline CDR1 and CDR2: LGHDT and YNNKEL (reference sequence). The CDR3 loop spans 14 amino acids. Here the CDR3 reads CASSPRQGRSPLHF. CDR3 nucleotide sequence: TGTGCCAGCAGCCCCCGTCAGGGACGTTCACCCCTCCACTTT.

The chain uses TRBV28 and TRBJ1-2, with 10 bases fitting TRBD1. The germline V gene encodes CDR1 MDHEN and CDR2 SYDVKM. Trimming removed 6 bases from V and 6 bases from J; junction bases left unmatched: 10. CDR3 size: 15 residues. CDR3 sequence reads: CASRPPGTGADGYTF. The CDR3 nucleotides are TGTGCCAGCAGGCCCCCCGGGACAGGGGCCGATGGCTACACCTTC.

This chain links TRBV7-2 with TRBJ2-1; a possible D gene is TRBD2 (7 bases). Germline V gene sequence: CDR1 SGHTA, CDR2 FQGNSA. With 8 bases removed from V and 7 bases from J, the gap between germline ends came to 18 bases. The CDR3 extends over 14 amino acids. The CDR3 loop reads CASGRAGARNEQFF. CDR3 in DNA: TGTGCCAGCGGCCGGGCGGGGGCGAGGAATGAGCAGTTCTTC.

This rearrangement joins TRBV4-1 to TRBJ1-2, with TRBD1 matching 8 bases. The length of the CDR3 is 15 residues. CDR1 is MGHRA, CDR2 YSYEKL, per germline. J gave up 8 bases and V 1 base, and 9 bases lay outside the gene matches. The CDR3 DNA sequence: TGCGCCAGCAGCCAAGTGGGACAGGTAGTTGGAGGCTACACCTTC. This sequence encodes CASSQVGQVVGGYTF.

The gene calls are TRBV29-1 and TRBJ1-1, with a tentative D call TRBD1 (6 bases). V was shortened by 2 bases and J by 0 bases, with 13 bases between the two germline ends. The germline gives CDR1 SQVTM, CDR2 ANQGSEA. The length of the CDR3 is 15 residues. CDR3 loop: CSVEYTGPLNTEAFF. The CDR3 DNA reads TGCAGCGTTGAATATACAGGGCCCTTGAACACTGAAGCTTTCTTT.

This chain connects TRBV18 to TRBJ2-7; 8 bases line up with TRBD2. This CDR3 is built from 17 residues. V shed 3 bases and J 2 bases; nucleotides not matched to a gene: 12. Germline V gene data show CDR1 as KGHSH and CDR2 as LQKENI. The CDR3 here is CASSPRTRNGRAYEQYF. CDR3 sequence (DNA): TGTGCCAGCTCACCGCGGACACGAAACGGGAGGGCCTACGAGCAGTACTTC.

J is TRBJ1-2 and V is TRBV10-2; D call uncertain. Germline-derived CDR1 and CDR2 are WSHSY and SAAADI. Trimming removed 2 bases from V and 3 bases from J, with 10 bases in between. The CDR3 consists of 14 residues. The CDR3 DNA follows: TGCGCCAGCAGTGAGAGGGCAATGGACTATGGCTACACCTTC. It encodes CASSERAMDYGYTF.

The chain couples TRBV5-1 to TRBJ2-5, with TRBD1 as a possible D gene (6 bases). Germline V gene lookup returns CDR1 SGHRS and CDR2 YFSETQ. This CDR3 contains 17 residues. Trimming removed 4 bases from V and 1 base from J, with 20 bases in between. The CDR3 region has the DNA TGCGCCAGCAGCCTGGGTTGGGGCAGGGGCTTCCAAGAGACCCAGTACTTC. It codes for CASSLGWGRGFQETQYF.

The chain couples TRBV9 to TRBJ1-1; D might be TRBD1 (5 bases). CDR1 and CDR2 (germline): SGDLS, YYNGEE. The length of the CDR3 is 15 residues. V was pared by 0 bases and J by 6 bases, with 15 bases between. The CDR3 nucleotides are TGTGCCAGCAGCGTAGTCGCAGGGCAGGAGGCTGAAGCTTTCTTT. It translates to CASSVVAGQEAEAFF.

The CDR3, as DNA: TGTGCCAGCAGTAATCTCGGCAGGGGTGAAGCTTTCTTT. Translated: CASSNLGRGEAFF. V usage is TRBV3-1 (or the pseudogene TRBV3-2) and J usage is TRBJ1-1; TRBD1 might be the D (6 bases). The germline V gene encodes CDR1 LGHDT and CDR2 YNNKEL (reference sequence). V lost 6 bases to trimming and J lost 7 bases, with 15 bases between them. This CDR3 has 13 amino acids.